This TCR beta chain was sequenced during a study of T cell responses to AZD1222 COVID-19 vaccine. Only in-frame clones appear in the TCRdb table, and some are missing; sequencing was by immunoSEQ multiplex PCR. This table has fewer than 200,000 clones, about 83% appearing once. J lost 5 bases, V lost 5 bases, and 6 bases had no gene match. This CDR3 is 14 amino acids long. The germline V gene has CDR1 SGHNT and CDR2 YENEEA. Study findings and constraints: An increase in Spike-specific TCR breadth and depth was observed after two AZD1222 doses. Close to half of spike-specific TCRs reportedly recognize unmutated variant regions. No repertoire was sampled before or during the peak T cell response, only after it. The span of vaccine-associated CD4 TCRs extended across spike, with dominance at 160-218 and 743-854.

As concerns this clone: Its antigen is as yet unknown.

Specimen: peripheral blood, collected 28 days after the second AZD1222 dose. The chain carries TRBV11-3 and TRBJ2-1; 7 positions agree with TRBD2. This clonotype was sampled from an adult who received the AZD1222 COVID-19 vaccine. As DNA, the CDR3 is TGTGCCAGCAGCCACCCCGGGGGGAACAATGAGCAGTTCTTC. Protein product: CASSHPGGNNEQFF.